A single sample is the source of the 3 T cell receptor beta chains below, sequenced in a study of early T cells in non-severe SARS-CoV-2 infection. TCRdb called the 5' RACE reads again in MiXCR, with one record for every CDR3 protein. This table holds roughly 45,000 distinct CDR3 sequences, about 4.2% found once. The sequenced material came from whole blood. The origin of the receptors is an adult who was a healthcare worker with PCR-confirmed SARS-CoV-2 infection or an uninfected control (not recorded which).

The table lists this clonotype with many counts. This sequence joins TRBV20-1 and TRBJ2-3; 8 nucleotides match TRBD2. This CDR3 has 16 amino acids. In germline, CDR1 is DFQATT, CDR2 SNEGSKA (reference sequence). The ends lost 0 bases at V and 4 bases at J; junction bases unmatched: 9. The CDR3 DNA sequence: TGCAGTGCTAGAGATGGCGCAGCGGGAGACCCAGATACGCAGTATTTT. This translates into CSARDGAAGDPDTQYF.

This clonotype was recorded at least ten times. V and J are TRBV3-2 and TRBJ1-1; the D call TRBD1 from the table was never checked on the DNA. TRBV3-2 represents a pseudogene. This CDR3 has 17 residues. This CDR3 is CASSHSTRRGFGTEAFF. The CDR3 nucleotides are TGTGCCAGCAGCCATTCCACACGCAGGGGCTTTGGAACTGAAGCTTTCTTT.

The chain carries TRBV7-2 and TRBJ1-2, with D unresolved. Germline values: CDR1 SGHTA, CDR2 FQGNSA. This CDR3 comprises 13 residues. Trimming took off 1 base at V and 9 bases at J, with 12 bases between the two ends. The CDR3 region has the DNA TGTGCCAGCAGCTTAGGGCCGGAAAGGAGCTACACCTTC. Amino acid sequence: CASSLGPERSYTF.